The entry below gives a single T cell receptor beta chain sequence along with its context. The antigen remains unidentified. The sample is drawn from a study of beta chain features in type 1 diabetes. General study points: More deletions and fewer insertions at VDJ junctions were found in patients with type 1 diabetes. Shorter TCRB CDR3s, moderately but significantly so, marked every one of the four CD4+ subsets in Type 1 diabetes patients.

Per germline, CDR1 ENHRY and CDR2 SYGVKD. With V trimmed by 6 bases and J by 0 bases, 5 bases remained unmatched. This CDR3 has 15 amino acids. Since all of the isolated RNA was reverse transcribed, expressed TCRB transcripts were what got sequenced. Some 3.6 million reads per sample were averaged for naive, central memory and regulatory samples. Repertoires were generated with immunoSEQ multiplex PCR, while TCRdb's copy carries only in-frame clones and drops some. Counted here are 810,000 or so clones, under 20% occurring once; the ten biggest clones make up 0.023%. This TCR was recovered from a woman aged 18 to 35 in good health. The chain joins TRBV10-3 to TRBJ2-7; TRBD2 matches at 10 bases. Sequencing used naive CD4+ T cells from blood. CDR3 coding DNA: TGTGCCATCAGAGGAGCGGGAGGGCCCTCCTACGAGCAGTACTTC. Its protein is CAIRGAGGPSYEQYF.